These T cell receptor beta chains were read from a single sample in a study of cytomegalovirus exposure and HLA in healthy donors. TCRdb keeps only in-frame clones here, not all; method: immunoSEQ multiplex PCR. This table holds roughly 150,000 clones, around 75% found once. Sequenced input: PBMCs. The origin of the receptors is a man between 60 and 70 years old in good health and CMV-seronegative. Both conserved end residues are part of each CDR3. D genes are given only for firm matches. Expanded clones are given a class, and other clones once, few, many or no size at all.

TGTGCCAGCAGTTTACCTTCGGGACTAGCGGGAGGGCCACTGGCCAAAAACATTCAGTACTTC,CASSLPSGLAGGPLAKNIQYF,TRBD2,.,TRBJ2-4,TRBV28
TGTGCCAGTAGTATAGGTTTCTACTCTGGAAACACCATATATTTT,CASSIGFYSGNTIYF,.,.,TRBJ1-3,TRBV19
TGTGCCAGCAGTGCTTCGGGAGACCACAATGAGCAGTTCTTC,CASSASGDHNEQFF,.,.,TRBJ2-1,TRBV6-1
TGTGCCAGCATACCCGACAGGGAGTATTCACCCCTCCACTTT,CASIPDREYSPLHF,TRBD1,.,TRBJ1-6,TRBV28
TGTGCCAGCAGTCGGATAAGACAGGACTACGAGCAGTACTTC,CASSRIRQDYEQYF,.,few,TRBJ2-7,TRBV28
TGTGCCAGCAGCCCCGGGACTTTGAACACTGAAGCTTTCTTT,CASSPGTLNTEAFF,.,.,TRBJ1-1,TRBV28
TGTGCCAGCAGTTACATTAACGGGGAGCTGTTTTTT,CASSYINGELFF,.,once,TRBJ2-2,TRBV6-5
TGTGCCAGCAGCGCCTCTCGACTAGCGGGAGACACCGGGGAGCTGTTTTTT,CASSASRLAGDTGELFF,TRBD2,.,TRBJ2-2,TRBV9
TGTGCCAGCAGTTACGGGGAGCAGGCTGGAAACACCATATATTTT,CASSYGEQAGNTIYF,.,.,TRBJ1-3,TRBV6-6
TGTGCCAGCAGCTTAGGGAGGGACTACAAAGAGACCCAGTACTTC,CASSLGRDYKETQYF,TRBD2,.,TRBJ2-5,TRBV11-3
TGTGCCAGCAGCCTCCACCCAGGATCCTACAATGAGCAGTTCTTC,CASSLHPGSYNEQFF,.,.,TRBJ2-1,TRBV13
TGCGCCAGCAGCTTCTCCGGACTAGCGGAATCATACGAGCAGTACTTC,CASSFSGLAESYEQYF,TRBD2,few,TRBJ2-7,TRBV5-1
TGTGCCAGCAGCCAAGATGCCTGGACAGCGAACACCGGGGAGCTGTTTTTT,CASSQDAWTANTGELFF,.,.,TRBJ2-2,TRBV14
TGTGCCAGCAGCTTAAGAGGGGGTCAGTCCGGGACCCAGTACTTC,CASSLRGGQSGTQYF,.,few,TRBJ2-5,TRBV7-7
TGTGCCAGCAGTCCTCTCCAGCGGTACTACAATGAGCAGTTCTTC,CASSPLQRYYNEQFF,.,few,TRBJ2-1,TRBV28
TGCGCCAGCAGCTTAAGCGGGGTGGAGTCCCACGAGCAGTACTTC,CASSLSGVESHEQYF,TRBD2,once,TRBJ2-7,TRBV5-1
TGTGCCAGCAGTTATACAGGCGATGGCTACACCTTC,CASSYTGDGYTF,.,few,TRBJ1-2,TRBV6-5
TGTGCCAGCAGCACAGTACAAGAGACCCAGTACTTC,CASSTVQETQYF,.,few,TRBJ2-5,TRBV5-6
TGCAGCGTTGGGACTAGCGGGAGTCTAAACGAGCAGTACTTC,CSVGTSGSLNEQYF,TRBD2,.,TRBJ2-7,TRBV29-1
TGTGCCAGCAGTTTAGCTAGCGGAGCTTACAATGAGCAGTTCTTC,CASSLASGAYNEQFF,TRBD2,once,TRBJ2-1,TRBV27
TGTGCCAGCAGCTTAGTCGGCCTAGCGGGGGGCACAGATACGCAGTATTTT,CASSLVGLAGGTDTQYF,TRBD2,.,TRBJ2-3,TRBV7-2
TGTGCCAGCAGTTTGTCCGGGAACCAAGAGACCCAGTACTTC,CASSLSGNQETQYF,.,.,TRBJ2-5,TRBV27
TGTGCCAGCAGCCAAGTCCCCGGACAGGGTAGCACAGATACGCAGTATTTT,CASSQVPGQGSTDTQYF,TRBD1,few,TRBJ2-3,TRBV4-2
TGTGCCAGTAGTATAGGGCGCGAAGGACAGGGGAACACTGAAGCTTTCTTT,CASSIGREGQGNTEAFF,TRBD1,.,TRBJ1-1,TRBV19
TGTGCCACCAGCTCTCCGGACAGGGGCAATCAGCCCCAGCATTTT,CATSSPDRGNQPQHF,TRBD1,.,TRBJ1-5,TRBV15
TGCAGCGCGTCCCCCGTCAGCACAGATACGCAGTATTTT,CSASPVSTDTQYF,.,.,TRBJ2-3,TRBV29-1
TGCAGCGTCGATACGACAGGATTGGCTCATGGCTACACCTTC,CSVDTTGLAHGYTF,.,.,TRBJ1-2,TRBV29-1
TGTGCCAGCAGCGTAACGGGACAGTACGATGAAAAACTGTTTTTT,CASSVTGQYDEKLFF,TRBD1,once,TRBJ1-4,TRBV9
TGTGCCTGGAAAGGGGGTCTGACCGACGGCTACGAGCAGTACTTC,CAWKGGLTDGYEQYF,.,.,TRBJ2-7,TRBV30
TGTGCCAGCAGTGAATTGACTAGCGTAGTTGAGCAGTTCTTC,CASSELTSVVEQFF,TRBD2,.,TRBJ2-1,TRBV2
TGTGCCAGCAGTGCTGGACTAGCGGGTGGGGATACGCAGTATTTT,CASSAGLAGGDTQYF,TRBD2,.,TRBJ2-3,TRBV6-1
TGTGCCAGCTCACAAGTCGGAGCGAACACTGAAGCTTTCTTT,CASSQVGANTEAFF,.,.,TRBJ1-1,TRBV18
TGCGCCAGCAGCCTGGGGCCGACAGGGGCCTACGAGCAGTACTTC,CASSLGPTGAYEQYF,TRBD1,.,TRBJ2-7,TRBV5-1
TGCAGCCTTCGGACAGGGGTAGACAATGAGCAGTTCTTC,CSLRTGVDNEQFF,TRBD1,.,TRBJ2-1,TRBV29-1
TGTGCCAGCAGTGGAGGACAGGGGGCCGAAGCTTTCTTT,CASSGGQGAEAFF,TRBD1,.,TRBJ1-1,TRBV25-1
TGTGCCAGCAGCTTGGGGGGCGTAGACAGGACTGAAGCTTTCTTT,CASSLGGVDRTEAFF,.,.,TRBJ1-1,TRBV5-6
TGTGCCACCTCGGGACTGACCTCTGGGGCCAACGTCCTGACTTTC,CATSGLTSGANVLTF,.,.,TRBJ2-6,TRBV9
TGTGCCAGCAGCCAAGGACAGGGGACTATCTACACTGAAGCTTTCTTT,CASSQGQGTIYTEAFF,TRBD1,.,TRBJ1-1,TRBV14
TGTGCCAGCAGCGAGCTAGCGGGGGAGCTGTTTTTT,CASSELAGELFF,.,few,TRBJ2-2,TRBV7-3
TGTGCCAGCAGTTTCGGGCTAGCGGAAATAGCCAAAAACATTCAGTACTTC,CASSFGLAEIAKNIQYF,TRBD2,once,TRBJ2-4,TRBV28
TGTGCCAGTAGTATACCCTGGACAGCTCCGTTCGGGAACTATAGCAATCAGCCCCAGCATTTT,CASSIPWTAPFGNYSNQPQHF,.,.,TRBJ1-5,TRBV19
TGTGCCAGCTCACCATCCCTTTCCGGGACAGGGGACGGGGGCTACACCTTC,CASSPSLSGTGDGGYTF,TRBD1,once,TRBJ1-2,TRBV18
TGTGCCAGCAGCTTTACAGGGGCCACTGAAGCTTTCTTT,CASSFTGATEAFF,TRBD1,.,TRBJ1-1,TRBV7-3
TGTGCCAGCATGAGGGGGTTCGGTGCTAATGAAAAACTGTTTTTT,CASMRGFGANEKLFF,.,few,TRBJ1-4,TRBV6-5
TGTGCCAGCAGCTTATCGGGTAGGGGCGACATTCAGTACTTC,CASSLSGRGDIQYF,.,.,TRBJ2-4,TRBV7-3
TGTGCCAGCAGCTTAGTCGGGCTAGCGGGAGGTGCAGATACGCAGTATTTT,CASSLVGLAGGADTQYF,TRBD2,.,TRBJ2-3,TRBV11-2
TGCGCCAGCAGCTTGGAGGCAGCGAGCTCCTATAATTCACCCCTCCACTTT,CASSLEAASSYNSPLHF,.,few,TRBJ1-6,TRBV5-1
TGCGCCAGCAGCTGGGGGCTAGCGGGAGCGGAGGGGGCCTACGAGCAGTACTTC,CASSWGLAGAEGAYEQYF,TRBD2,.,TRBJ2-7,TRBV5-1
TGTGCCAGCAGTTCGACAGTCCGCGACGAGCAGTACTTC,CASSSTVRDEQYF,.,.,TRBJ2-7,TRBV28
TGTGCCAGCAGCTCCGGGACTAGCCCCCAGCGGACCGGGGAGCTGTTTTTT,CASSSGTSPQRTGELFF,TRBD2,once,TRBJ2-2,TRBV5-4
TGTGCCAGCAGCCCGTTCAGGGGCCACGAGCAGTACTTC,CASSPFRGHEQYF,.,.,TRBJ2-7,TRBV6-5
TGTGCCACCAGACTAGCGGGCTACGAGCAGTACTTC,CATRLAGYEQYF,TRBD2,few,TRBJ2-7,TRBV28
TGCGCCAGCAGGGCGGGCGAAAAACTGTTTTTT,CASRAGEKLFF,.,.,TRBJ1-4,TRBV5-1